These T cell receptor beta chains were read from a single sample in a study of T cell responses to AZD1222 COVID-19 vaccine. TCRdb's table, derived via immunoSEQ multiplex PCR, lists solely in-frame clones and lacks some. The repertoire has approximately 160,000 clones, around 94% of them found once; the top ten carry roughly 5%. The sample in question was peripheral blood, obtained 28 days after the second AZD1222 dose. The receptor source for this set is an adult who received the AZD1222 COVID-19 vaccine. CDR3s include the opening cysteine and the closing phenylalanine or tryptophan. Expanded clones are given a class, and other clones once, few, many or no size at all.

TRBV30 . CAWSKLAASTDTQYF
TRBV6-5 . CASSYSPGQNTEAFF
TRBV9 . CASRPGGAADTQYF
TRBV24-1 . CATSDFGGQGVPGNSYNEQFF
TRBV18 . CASSPVPKNIQYF
TRBV18 . CASSQGLADQETQYF
TRBV10-2 . CASEGLAGEGRDNEQFF
TRBV3-1/TRBV3-2 once CASSPGYQETQYF
TRBV24-1 . CATSSLGGRTYNEQFF
TRBV12-3/TRBV12-4 . CASSFSNSPLHF
TRBV5-1 . CASSLAASGRAVVYEQFF
TRBV3-1/TRBV3-2 . CASSQPRGYEQYF
TRBV12-3/TRBV12-4 once CASRTRQDGGYTF
TRBV7-9 . CASSPPRYEQYF
TRBV1 . CTSSQPPPATDTQYF
TRBV13 . CASSPGGSGTNTQYF
TRBV15 . CATSRGLVSGYEQYF
TRBV28 . CASSFEAGRTEAFF
TRBV21-1 . CASTKAGGLADGYYTDTQYF
TRBV30 once CAWSAWGGSNTEAFF
TRBV4-1 . CASSQGPLGERPQHF
TRBV12-5 . CASGLGGINQPQHF
TRBV5-6 . CASSLSFVGSNQPQHF
TRBV5-1 once CASSWRTSGGIETQYF
TRBV4-1 . CASTPKSWGSQETQYF
TRBV5-5 . CASSFAGTGLNEKLFF
TRBV18 . CASSPTLAEETQYF
TRBV7-6 . CASSTRVSSYNEQFF
TRBV29-1 . CSANQQGVNTEAFF
TRBV2 . CASSPTGFAGGFF
TRBV7-3 . CASSLSSASTDTQYF
TRBV30 . CAWGRAGVETQYF